One T cell receptor (beta chain) is described in this entry. This entry is derived from a study of patients and donors after allogeneic stem cell transplantation. MiXCR, run by TCRdb on the RT-PCR reads, gives a single entry per CDR3 protein. Among more than 850,000 distinct CDR3 sequences, 18% were seen once, and the ten largest hold about 6%. V lost 3 bases and J lost 3; bases outside the gene matches: 8. Germline V gene lookup returns CDR1 SGHRS and CDR2 YFSETQ. The CDR3 has 16 residues. The sample consisted of blood, either unsorted or a sorted T cell fraction (not recorded which). V usage is TRBV5-1 and J usage is TRBJ2-1; TRBD2 matches 8 bases. This receptor was identified in a human donor who was either an allogeneic HSCT recipient or a stem cell or donor lymphocyte infusion donor (not recorded which). It is not recorded whose cells these are; they may come from a transplant donor. In nucleotides, the CDR3 is TGCGCCAGCAGCTACAGGATACTAGCGGTCTACAATGAGCAGTTCTTC. Its translation is CASSYRILAVYNEQFF. Supplemented by reference TRBV5-1 and TRBJ2-1, the full variable domain reads KAGVTQTPRYLIKTRGQQVTLSCSPISGHRSVSWYQQTPGQGLQFLFEYFSETQRNKGNFPGRFSGRQFSNSRSEMNVSTLELGDSALYLCASSYRILAVYNEQFFGPGTRLTVL.